Each of the 8 T cell receptor beta chains below was sequenced from the same sample in a study of identical twins. TCRdb redid the calling of the 5' RACE reads with MiXCR, one entry per CDR3 protein. The profile shows roughly 290,000 distinct CDR3 sequences, less than 9% of them singletons. These sequences were also reported in another study, on yellow fever vaccine responses in identical twins.

The sequenced sample consisted of memory (CD45RO+) T cells sorted from blood. These receptors all stem from a woman younger than 35 in good health.

The rearrangement links TRBV7-9 to TRBJ1-2, with D maybe TRBD1 (5 bases). This CDR3 has 12 amino acids. The germline V and J ends were trimmed by 4 bases and 8 bases, with 11 bases remaining between them. Germline assignment: CDR1 SEHNR and CDR2 FQNEAQ (reference sequence). The CDR3 region has the DNA TGTGCCAGCAGCTCAGGGCTCCGCGGCTACACCTTC. Translated, it gives CASSSGLRGYTF.

This clonotype was recorded many times. J is TRBJ1-5 and V is TRBV28; D gene ambiguous. CDR3 length: 15 amino acids. Between the trimmed V and J ends, which lost 5 bases and 4 bases, there was a span of 15 bases. Germline V gene lookup returns CDR1 MDHEN and CDR2 SYDVKM. The CDR3 DNA sequence: TGTGCCAGCAGTCAGTTTTGGGCCTTAAATCAGCCCCAGCATTTT. Amino acids: CASSQFWALNQPQHF.

This clonotype was counted at least ten times. The chain recombines TRBV20-1 with TRBJ2-1; D is uncertain. The germline V gene encodes CDR1 DFQATT and CDR2 SNEGSKA (reference sequence). Trimming removed 0 bases at V and 8 bases at J, with 11 bases between. This CDR3 comprises 13 residues. CDR3 residues: CSARDPRSHEQFF. The CDR3, as DNA: TGCAGTGCTAGAGATCCTAGAAGCCATGAGCAGTTCTTC.

CDR3 amino acids: CASGSNPGSSYNSPLHF. The CDR3 nucleotides are TGTGCTAGTGGTTCCAATCCAGGGAGCTCCTATAATTCACCCCTCCACTTT. The V and J genes are TRBV12-5 and TRBJ1-6; D possibly corresponds to TRBD1 (5 bases). The CDR3 consists of 17 residues. V was pared by 4 bases and J by 0 bases, with 13 bases between. CDR1 and CDR2 from the germline V gene are LGHNT and FRNRAP.

This clonotype appeared many times. J is TRBJ1-2 and V is TRBV20-1; 8 nucleotides line up with TRBD1. CDR1 and CDR2 from the germline V gene are DFQATT and SNEGSKA (reference sequence). The CDR3 contains 11 residues. The ends lost 5 bases at V and 6 bases at J; junction bases unmatched: 2. CDR3 nucleotides: TGCAGTGCTCGACAGGGGAATGGCTACACCTTC. Its protein product is CSARQGNGYTF.

This clonotype was observed many times. V gene TRBV25-1 combines with J gene TRBJ1-5, with no clear D. The CDR3 runs 15 residues. V lost 3 bases, J lost 2 bases, and 11 bases lay in between. CDR1 and CDR2 from the germline V gene are MGHDK and SYGVNS. CDR3 amino acids: CASSEGQVGNQPQHF. The CDR3 DNA sequence: TGTGCCAGCAGTGAGGGTCAGGTAGGCAATCAGCCCCAGCATTTT.

V gene TRBV20-1 combines with J gene TRBJ2-5; either TRBD1 or TRBD2 may fit D (7 bases each). V was shortened by 3 bases and J by 5 bases, with 19 bases between the two germline ends. The CDR3 has 15 residues. Germline CDR1 DFQATT, CDR2 SNEGSKA (reference sequence). This chain's CDR3 is CSARGGNRGIETQYF. The DNA of the CDR3 is TGCAGTGCTAGGGGAGGGAACAGGGGAATTGAGACCCAGTACTTC.

The sample holds a few counts of this clonotype. V usage is TRBV7-2 and J usage is TRBJ1-4; the D is unclear. V was trimmed by 3 bases and J by 5 bases, leaving 7 bases between them. The CDR3 is 13 amino acids. The germline CDR1 and CDR2 sequences are SGHTA and FQGNSA. CDR3 coding DNA: TGTGCCAGCAGCTTTCGCAGAAATGAAAAACTGTTTTTT. Its translation: CASSFRRNEKLFF.